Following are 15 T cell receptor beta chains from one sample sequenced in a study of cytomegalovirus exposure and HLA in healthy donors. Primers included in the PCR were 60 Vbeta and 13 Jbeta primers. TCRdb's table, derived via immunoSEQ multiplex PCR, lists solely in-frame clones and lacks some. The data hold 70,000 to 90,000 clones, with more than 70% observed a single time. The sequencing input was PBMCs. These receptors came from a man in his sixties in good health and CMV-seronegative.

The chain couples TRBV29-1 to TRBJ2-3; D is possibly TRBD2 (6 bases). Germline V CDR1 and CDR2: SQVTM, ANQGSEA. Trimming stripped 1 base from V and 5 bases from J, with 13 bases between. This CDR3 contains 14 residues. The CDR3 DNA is TGCAGCGTTGAAGGGGCGGCTAGCGTAGATACGCAGTATTTT. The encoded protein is CSVEGAASVDTQYF.

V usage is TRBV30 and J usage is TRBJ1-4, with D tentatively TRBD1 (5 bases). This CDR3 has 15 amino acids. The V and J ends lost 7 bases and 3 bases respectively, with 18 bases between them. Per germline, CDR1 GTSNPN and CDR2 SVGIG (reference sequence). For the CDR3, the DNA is TGTGCCTCCCGGACATCATCCAGGCCTAATGAAAAACTGTTTTTT. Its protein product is CASRTSSRPNEKLFF.

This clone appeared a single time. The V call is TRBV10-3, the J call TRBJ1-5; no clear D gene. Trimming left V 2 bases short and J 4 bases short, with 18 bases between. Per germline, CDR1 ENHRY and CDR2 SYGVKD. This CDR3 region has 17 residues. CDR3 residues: CAISEPHPGEENQPQHF. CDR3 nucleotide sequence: TGTGCCATCAGTGAGCCCCACCCCGGGGAGGAAAATCAGCCCCAGCATTTT.

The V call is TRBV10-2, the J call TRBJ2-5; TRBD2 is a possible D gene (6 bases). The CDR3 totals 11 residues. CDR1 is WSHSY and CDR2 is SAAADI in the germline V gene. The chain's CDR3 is CAAGGTETQYF. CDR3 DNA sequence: TGCGCGGCGGGCGGGACTGAGACCCAGTACTTC.

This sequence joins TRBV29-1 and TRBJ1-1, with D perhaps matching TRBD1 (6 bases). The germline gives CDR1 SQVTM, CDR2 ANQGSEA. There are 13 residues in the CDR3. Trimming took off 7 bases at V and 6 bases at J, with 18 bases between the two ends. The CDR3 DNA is TGCAGCGACCTCGGGACAAAGGGTCCTGAAGCTTTCTTT. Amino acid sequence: CSDLGTKGPEAFF.

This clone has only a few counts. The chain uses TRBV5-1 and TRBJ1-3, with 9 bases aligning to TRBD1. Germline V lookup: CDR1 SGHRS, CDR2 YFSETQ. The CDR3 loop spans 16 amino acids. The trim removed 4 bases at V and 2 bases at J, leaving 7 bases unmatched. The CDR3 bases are TGCGCCAGCAGCCCGTTACAGGGGGCACCTGGAAACACCATATATTTT. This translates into CASSPLQGAPGNTIYF.

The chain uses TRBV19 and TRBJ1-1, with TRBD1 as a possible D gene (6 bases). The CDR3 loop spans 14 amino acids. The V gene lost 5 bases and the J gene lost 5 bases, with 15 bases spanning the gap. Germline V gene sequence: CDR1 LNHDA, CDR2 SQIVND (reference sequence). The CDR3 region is CASSVSGVRTEAFF. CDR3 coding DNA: TGTGCCAGTAGTGTTTCAGGGGTTAGGACTGAAGCTTTCTTT.

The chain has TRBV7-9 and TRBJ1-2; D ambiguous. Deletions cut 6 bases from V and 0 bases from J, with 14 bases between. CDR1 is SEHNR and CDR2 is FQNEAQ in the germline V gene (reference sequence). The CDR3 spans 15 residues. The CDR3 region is CASSPAAVANYGYTF. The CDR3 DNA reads TGTGCCAGCAGTCCTGCAGCGGTAGCTAACTATGGCTACACCTTC.

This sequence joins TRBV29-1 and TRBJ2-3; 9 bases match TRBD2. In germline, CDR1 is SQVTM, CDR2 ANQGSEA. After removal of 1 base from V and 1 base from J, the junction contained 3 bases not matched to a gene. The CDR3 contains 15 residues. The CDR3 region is CSVEGSSGGTDTQYF. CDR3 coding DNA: TGCAGCGTTGAAGGGTCTAGCGGGGGCACAGATACGCAGTATTTT.

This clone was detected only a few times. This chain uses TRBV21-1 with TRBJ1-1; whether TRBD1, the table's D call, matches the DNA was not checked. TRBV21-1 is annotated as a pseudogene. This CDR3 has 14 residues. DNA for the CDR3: TGTGCCAGCAGCCGGAGGGACAGGCTCACTGAAGCTTTCTTT. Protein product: CASSRRDRLTEAFF.

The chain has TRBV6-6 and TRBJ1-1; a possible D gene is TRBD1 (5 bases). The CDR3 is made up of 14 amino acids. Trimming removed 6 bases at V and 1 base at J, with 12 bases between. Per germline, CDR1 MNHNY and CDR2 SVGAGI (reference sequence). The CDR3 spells CASSLQVANTEAFF. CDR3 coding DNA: TGTGCCAGCAGCCTACAGGTAGCGAACACTGAAGCTTTCTTT.

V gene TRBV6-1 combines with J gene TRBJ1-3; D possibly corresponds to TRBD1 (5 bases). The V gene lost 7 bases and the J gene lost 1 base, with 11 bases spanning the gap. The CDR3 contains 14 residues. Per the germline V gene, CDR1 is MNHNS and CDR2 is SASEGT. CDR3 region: CASNRGGSGNTIYF. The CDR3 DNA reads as TGTGCCAGCAATCGGGGGGGATCTGGAAACACCATATATTTT.

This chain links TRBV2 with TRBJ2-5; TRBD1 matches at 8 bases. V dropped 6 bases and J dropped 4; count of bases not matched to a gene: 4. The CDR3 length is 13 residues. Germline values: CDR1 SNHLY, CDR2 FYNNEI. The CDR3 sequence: CASSTGGAETQYF. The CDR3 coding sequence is TGTGCCAGCAGCACAGGGGGTGCAGAGACCCAGTACTTC.

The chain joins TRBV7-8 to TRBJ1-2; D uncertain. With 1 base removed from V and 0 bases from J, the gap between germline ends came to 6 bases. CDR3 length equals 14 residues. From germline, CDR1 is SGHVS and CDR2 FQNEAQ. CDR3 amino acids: CASSLGFSNYGYTF. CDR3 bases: TGTGCCAGCAGCTTAGGTTTCTCTAACTATGGCTACACCTTC.

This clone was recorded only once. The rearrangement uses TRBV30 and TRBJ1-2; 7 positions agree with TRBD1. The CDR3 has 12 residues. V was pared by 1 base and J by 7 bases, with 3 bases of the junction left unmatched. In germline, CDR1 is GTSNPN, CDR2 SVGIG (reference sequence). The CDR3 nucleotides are TGTGCCTGGAGTGGAGGGGGCGCTGGCTACACCTTC. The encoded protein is CAWSGGGAGYTF.